This paragraph covers one T cell receptor (beta chain) sequence. Its antigen remains unknown. The treatment is: oral pan-JAK inhibitor, 5-10 mg twice daily. The sample belongs to a study of CD8+ T cells in alopecia areata. Germline CDR1 is MNHEY and CDR2 is SMNVEV (reference sequence). The CDR3 sequence is 15 residues long. V lost 5 bases to trimming and J lost 3 bases, with 14 bases between them. Findings and limits, study-wide: Compared with mice, patients displayed less clear TCR sharing, possibly for HLA-related reasons.

Reverse transcribed after extraction, RNA yielded cDNA as the sequencing template. The assay was immunoSEQ multiplex PCR, and TCRdb's table has in-frame clones only and misses some. The profile shows about 140,000 clones, 45% to 65% of them singletons. This specimen consisted of CD8+ T cells sorted from blood, obtained at week 4, from a patient treated with tofacitinib. This clonotype was sampled from a human donor with alopecia areata. The chain uses TRBV27 and TRBJ2-1, with a possible D match to TRBD1 (5 bases). CDR3 bases: TGTGCCAGCAGTATAAAGGGGAACCGCTACAATGAGCAGTTCTTC. Its protein product is CASSIKGNRYNEQFF.